What follows describes a single T cell receptor beta chain. Its cognate antigen is unknown. The sample originates from a study of T cell responses to AZD1222 COVID-19 vaccine. The wider study: Analysis merged second doses at about 4 or about 12 weeks.

Study observations and caveats: Regions left unmutated in variants are reportedly the target of nearly half of spike-specific TCRs. Baseline seropositivity occurred in only a handful of AZD1222 recipients. Spike-specific TCR depth and breadth grew after two AZD1222 doses.

Data came from immunoSEQ multiplex PCR; TCRdb stores just in-frame clones and leaves some out. This sample has some 110,000 clones, with roughly 82% found just once. The sequencing here drew on peripheral blood, taken on day 0 of AZD1222 vaccination. The sequence was collected from an adult in good health.

The CDR3 DNA is TGTGCCAGCAGTTTTCTCCAGGGAAACACCATATATTTT. Translation: CASSFLQGNTIYF. This chain connects TRBV12-3 or TRBV12-4 to TRBJ1-3; D is undetermined. V was trimmed by 3 bases and J by 4 bases, leaving 7 bases between them. The CDR3 consists of 13 residues.